The next 24 T cell receptor beta chains were all read from a single sample in a study of cytomegalovirus exposure and HLA in healthy donors. Primers: 60 Vbeta forward and 13 Jbeta reverse. Using immunoSEQ multiplex PCR, the repertoire was profiled, and TCRdb retains in-frame clones only, with some absent. Seen here are 150,000 to 200,000 clones, 75% to 85% observed once, and the top ten hold less than 1.5%. Sequencing used PBMCs. The receptors shown here come from a man younger than 30 in good health and CMV-seronegative.

This clone was detected once. This chain uses TRBV27 with TRBJ2-6; 7 nucleotides match TRBD1. This CDR3 spans 18 amino acids. CDR1 is MNHEY and CDR2 is SMNVEV in the germline V gene (reference sequence). V shed 1 base, J shed 0 bases, and the junction held 6 bases outside the gene matches. For the CDR3, the DNA is TGTGCCAGCAGTTTATACGGGACAGCACACTCTGGGGCCAACGTCCTGACTTTC. It is translated as CASSLYGTAHSGANVLTF.

This clone has a single count. This chain connects TRBV29-1 to TRBJ2-7; TRBD1 matches at 8 bases. V was pared by 1 base and J by 2 bases, with 7 bases of the junction left unmatched. Germline V lookup: CDR1 SQVTM, CDR2 ANQGSEA. This CDR3 is built from 15 residues. CDR3 nucleotides: TGCAGCGTTGAAGCTGTAGGACAGGGCGCCTACGAGCAGTACTTC. Amino acids: CSVEAVGQGAYEQYF.

This sequence joins TRBV19 and TRBJ1-6; 7 bases fit TRBD1. Germline V CDR1 and CDR2: LNHDA, SQIVND (reference sequence). The V segment lost 9 bases and the J segment 7 bases; nucleotides outside the gene matches: 6. CDR3 size: 13 residues. The CDR3 nucleotides are TGTGCCAGCCGCCGACAGGGCAATTCACCCCTCCACTTT. Residues: CASRRQGNSPLHF.

The chain carries TRBV29-1 and TRBJ2-1, with a weak D call TRBD2 (6 bases). Germline CDR1 and CDR2: SQVTM and ANQGSEA. V lost 7 bases and J 2 bases, leaving 12 bases between the germline ends. The CDR3 consists of 13 residues. For the CDR3, the DNA is TGCAGCGCCGAGACGGGGGCCTACAATGAGCAGTTCTTC. Protein sequence: CSAETGAYNEQFF.

This clone was seen more than once but under ten times. The gene calls are TRBV10-3 and TRBJ2-1, with 9 bases matching TRBD1. J was trimmed by 9 bases and V by 8 bases; bases with no gene match: 8. The germline gives CDR1 ENHRY, CDR2 SYGVKD. The CDR3 totals 13 residues. Here the CDR3 reads CAISGTGSSEQFF. For the CDR3, the DNA is TGTGCCATCTCCGGGACAGGGTCAAGTGAGCAGTTCTTC.

The chain has TRBV13 and TRBJ2-7; weak D call: TRBD2 (6 bases). V was shortened by 4 bases and J by 3 bases, with 22 bases between the two germline ends. CDR3 length: 17 residues. Germline-derived CDR1 and CDR2 are PRHDT and FYEKMQ (reference sequence). The CDR3 bases are TGTGCCAGCAGCTCCCGAGGTGGGGGGAAGGCCCACTACGAGCAGTACTTC. Translating it yields CASSSRGGGKAHYEQYF.

J is TRBJ2-7 and V is TRBV5-4; 9 positions agree with TRBD1. V shed 4 bases, J shed 5 bases, and the junction held 16 bases outside the gene matches. From germline, CDR1 is SGHNT and CDR2 YYREEE (reference sequence). The CDR3 runs 17 residues. CDR3 sequence reads: CASSLLIGQGSVHEQYF. The CDR3 DNA follows: TGTGCCAGCAGCCTCCTGATAGGACAGGGGTCCGTACACGAGCAGTACTTC.

This chain connects TRBV2 to TRBJ1-2; unclear D gene. The germline CDR1 and CDR2 sequences are SNHLY and FYNNEI. The CDR3 has 12 residues. The V and J ends lost 7 bases and 4 bases respectively, with 10 bases between them. Written as DNA, the CDR3 is TGTGCCAGCACCGGTGAGGGCTATGGCTACACCTTC. Translated, it gives CASTGEGYGYTF.

This chain connects TRBV7-2 to TRBJ2-7; tentatively, D is TRBD2 (5 bases). The V gene's germline CDR1 is SGHTA and CDR2 FQGNSA. V was cut by 0 bases and J by 4 bases, with 16 bases left in between. This CDR3 has 16 amino acids. Here the CDR3 reads CASSLASDGGKYEQYF. The CDR3 region has the DNA TGTGCCAGCAGCTTAGCTTCGGACGGAGGAAAATACGAGCAGTACTTC.

CDR3 in amino acids: CASSVEPSSPYEQYF. The CDR3 nucleotides are TGTGCCAGCAGCGTAGAACCCAGTTCTCCCTACGAGCAGTACTTC. The genes are TRBV9 and TRBJ2-7; D gene ambiguous. Trimming took off 0 bases at V and 2 bases at J, with 12 bases between the two ends. The length of the CDR3 is 15 residues. Germline lookup yields CDR1 SGDLS and CDR2 YYNGEE.

The CDR3 sequence: CASSYSGLSSEQYF. In DNA, the CDR3 is TGTGCCAGCAGTTACTCGGGACTGAGTTCCGAGCAGTACTTC. The chain has TRBV6-5 and TRBJ2-7; D is perhaps TRBD2 (6 bases). The CDR3 contains 14 residues. CDR1 is MNHEY and CDR2 is SVGAGI in the germline V gene. V lost 0 bases, J lost 6 bases, and 12 bases lay in between.

This clone is a singleton in its sample. The chain employs TRBV19 and TRBJ2-1, with D unclear. Between the trimmed V and J ends, which lost 3 bases and 2 bases, there was a span of 8 bases. This CDR3 is 14 amino acids long. Looked up from germline, CDR1 is LNHDA and CDR2 is SQIVND (reference sequence). The CDR3 coding sequence is TGTGCCAGTAGTATGACACCTACCTACAATGAGCAGTTCTTC. Amino acid sequence: CASSMTPTYNEQFF.

The chain carries TRBV7-9 and TRBJ2-7; no definite D call. The CDR3 consists of 12 residues. The ends were cut back, 3 bases at V and 6 bases at J, with 9 bases in the middle. The germline V gene encodes CDR1 SEHNR and CDR2 FQNEAQ (reference sequence). This CDR3 reads CASSLIPSEQYF. DNA for the CDR3: TGTGCCAGCAGCTTGATTCCTAGCGAGCAGTACTTC.

This clone has a handful of counts. CDR3 sequence: CASSASGGGAPTEAFF. Written as DNA, the CDR3 is TGTGCCAGCAGCGCAAGCGGTGGGGGGGCTCCCACTGAAGCTTTCTTT. This chain links TRBV9 with TRBJ1-1; perhaps TRBD1 as D (6 bases). The CDR3 is 16 amino acids. Trimming took off 3 bases at V and 4 bases at J, with 19 bases between the two ends. From germline, CDR1 is SGDLS and CDR2 YYNGEE.

This chain links TRBV27 with TRBJ1-5, with D tentatively TRBD1 (6 bases). V lost 5 bases and J lost 6, with 11 bases in between. CDR1 is MNHEY and CDR2 is SMNVEV in the germline V gene (reference sequence). CDR3 length: 13 amino acids. CDR3 nucleotide sequence: TGTGCCAGCAGTCTCACAGGGCTTCAGCCCCAGCATTTT. It codes for CASSLTGLQPQHF.

This chain joins TRBV6-6 and TRBJ2-7; D may be TRBD2 (5 bases). The CDR3 is made up of 14 amino acids. CDR1 and CDR2 (germline): MNHNY, SVGAGI (reference sequence). The V end lost 2 bases, the J end lost 3 bases, and 11 bases lay between the germline ends. The CDR3 sequence: CASSYRTPRYEQYF. For the CDR3, the DNA is TGTGCCAGCAGTTACCGGACTCCTCGCTACGAGCAGTACTTC.

V and J are TRBV30 and TRBJ2-7, with D possibly matching TRBD2 (7 bases). V was cut by 3 bases and J by 4 bases, with 22 bases left in between. The CDR3 runs to 16 residues. The germline CDR1 and CDR2 sequences are GTSNPN and SVGIG (reference sequence). This chain's CDR3 is CAWSRSGGPGRYEQYF. Here the CDR3 DNA reads TGTGCCTGGAGCCGTTCGGGGGGCCCAGGGAGGTACGAGCAGTACTTC.

V gene TRBV2 combines with J gene TRBJ1-5; 7 bases map to TRBD1. CDR3 size: 12 residues. From germline, CDR1 is SNHLY and CDR2 FYNNEI. Trimming removed 5 bases from V and 8 bases from J; junction bases left unmatched: 3. This CDR3 reads CASSRQGKPQHF. The CDR3 coding sequence is TGTGCCAGCAGTCGACAGGGAAAGCCCCAGCATTTT.

The CDR3 nucleotides read TGTGCCTGGAGTGGGACTGGCCATGAGCAGTTCTTC. It codes for CAWSGTGHEQFF. The V gene is TRBV30, the J gene TRBJ2-1, with D possibly TRBD2 on 5 matching bases. The CDR3 has 12 residues. The ends were cut back, 1 base at V and 8 bases at J, with 9 bases in the middle. CDR1 and CDR2 from the germline V gene are GTSNPN and SVGIG (reference sequence).

This clone has a single count. The chain recombines TRBV6-5 with TRBJ1-1, with D unresolved. Trimming took off 2 bases at V and 2 bases at J, with 6 bases between the two ends. The CDR3 extends over 13 amino acids. Per the germline V gene, CDR1 is MNHEY and CDR2 is SVGAGI. The DNA of the CDR3 is TGTGCCAGCAGTTACAGAGCAAACACTGAAGCTTTCTTT. Its translation: CASSYRANTEAFF.

The J gene is TRBJ1-1, the V gene TRBV19; weak D call: TRBD1 (6 bases). CDR1 and CDR2 (germline): LNHDA, SQIVND (reference sequence). Deletions cut 0 bases from V and 4 bases from J, with 12 bases between. The CDR3 consists of 15 residues. The CDR3 reads CASSIEGGGITEAFF. Here the CDR3 DNA reads TGTGCCAGTAGTATAGAAGGGGGTGGGATCACTGAAGCTTTCTTT.

This chain joins TRBV2 and TRBJ2-5; TRBD1 aligns across 7 bases. Per germline, CDR1 SNHLY and CDR2 FYNNEI. V was clipped by 4 bases and J by 4 bases; unmatched bases: 12. The CDR3 is made up of 16 amino acids. CDR3 sequence (DNA): TGTGCCAGCAGTGGACCAACGACAGGGTCGGTAGAGACCCAGTACTTC. It yields the protein CASSGPTTGSVETQYF.

The V and J genes are TRBV19 and TRBJ2-1, with TRBD2 matching 7 bases. The V gene end was trimmed by 1 base and the J gene end by 4 bases; junction bases not matched to a gene: 4. CDR3 length: 15 amino acids. Germline loops: CDR1 LNHDA, CDR2 SQIVND (reference sequence). This CDR3 reads CASSIGSSGYNEQFF. The CDR3 coding sequence is TGTGCCAGTAGTATAGGGTCTAGCGGATACAATGAGCAGTTCTTC.

The chain employs TRBV18 and TRBJ2-7, with D possibly TRBD2 on 6 matching bases. The CDR3 has 13 residues. The V end was cut by 6 bases, the J end by 5 bases, with 14 bases between. Per the germline V gene, CDR1 is KGHSH and CDR2 is LQKENI. The CDR3, as DNA: TGTGCCAGCTCTTCCATCCCGGGGGACGAGCAGTACTTC. Its protein is CASSSIPGDEQYF.